The next 28 T cell receptor beta chains were all read from a single sample in a study of cytomegalovirus exposure and HLA in healthy donors. PCR was performed using 60 Vbeta and 13 Jbeta primers. The table came from immunoSEQ multiplex PCR; TCRdb's copy has only in-frame clones and leaves some out. The sample contains roughly 110,000 clones, about two thirds of which appear only once. Sequencing was done on a sample of PBMCs. These receptors were collected from a female donor in good health and CMV-seronegative.

This rearrangement joins TRBV10-3 to TRBJ2-7; 10 nucleotides agree with TRBD1. CDR3 length equals 16 residues. Germline loops: CDR1 ENHRY, CDR2 SYGVKD. The trim removed 2 bases at V and 3 bases at J, leaving 7 bases unmatched. The CDR3 sequence is CAISEKDRGNSYEQYF. The CDR3 DNA is TGTGCCATCAGTGAGAAGGACAGGGGGAATAGCTACGAGCAGTACTTC.

CDR3 sequence reads: CASSPRVVDEQFF. CDR3 DNA: TGCGCCAGCAGCCCCCGGGTGGTCGATGAGCAGTTCTTC. This chain joins TRBV4-1 and TRBJ2-1; no clear D gene. The CDR3 consists of 13 residues. Deletions cut 4 bases from V and 8 bases from J, with 12 bases between. Germline CDR1 and CDR2: MGHRA and YSYEKL.

This sequence joins TRBV7-2 and TRBJ2-2; D unresolved. V was cut by 2 bases and J by 3 bases, with 7 bases left in between. Germline CDR1 SGHTA, CDR2 FQGNSA. The CDR3 runs to 14 residues. The CDR3 reads CASSLLIDTGELFF. CDR3 nucleotide sequence: TGTGCCAGCAGCTTATTAATCGACACCGGGGAGCTGTTTTTT.

The V and J genes are TRBV4-1 and TRBJ2-5; 13 bases are shared with TRBD2. The CDR3 spans 19 residues. V shed 1 base, J shed 1 base, and the junction held 9 bases outside the gene matches. CDR1 and CDR2 from the germline V gene are MGHRA and YSYEKL. Here the CDR3 DNA reads TGCGCCAGCAGCCAAGCCCCCACCTGGACTAGCGGGGGCCAAGAGACCCAGTACTTC. Its translation is CASSQAPTWTSGGQETQYF.

In this sample, this clone turned up a few times. The V call is TRBV5-4, the J call TRBJ1-1; no clear D gene. The germline gives CDR1 SGHNT, CDR2 YYREEE (reference sequence). This CDR3 spans 13 amino acids. V lost 1 base to trimming and J lost 6 bases, with 10 bases between them. The CDR3 sequence is CASSLSLRPEAFF. CDR3 nucleotides: TGTGCCAGCAGCTTGTCCCTACGTCCTGAAGCTTTCTTT.

V gene TRBV4-1 combines with J gene TRBJ1-1; no firm D call. The germline V gene has CDR1 MGHRA and CDR2 YSYEKL. The germline V and J ends were trimmed by 4 bases and 4 bases, with 22 bases remaining between them. The CDR3 has 17 amino acids. CDR3 coding DNA: TGCGCCAGCAGCCCACAGCTAGGGAGCCGGCGGGTCACTGAAGCTTTCTTT. Translated, it gives CASSPQLGSRRVTEAFF.

This clone showed up just a few times. The chain recombines TRBV11-2 with TRBJ1-1; D possibly corresponds to TRBD1 (6 bases). The CDR3 has 16 residues. Germline loops: CDR1 SGHAT, CDR2 FQNNGV. The V end lost 2 bases, the J end lost 1 base, and 14 bases lay between the germline ends. The DNA of the CDR3 is TGTGCCAGCAGCTTAAGAGCGGGACATCGGAACACTGAAGCTTTCTTT. It codes for CASSLRAGHRNTEAFF.

The V call is TRBV10-2, the J call TRBJ2-7; possibly TRBD1 for D (6 bases). The CDR3 runs to 13 residues. Trimming shortened V by 7 bases and J by 0 bases, and 10 bases separated the two germline ends. The V gene's germline CDR1 is WSHSY and CDR2 SAAADI. The CDR3 bases are TGCGCCAGCACTCGAGGGGGCTCCTACGAGCAGTACTTC. It translates to CASTRGGSYEQYF.

The chain employs TRBV5-4 and TRBJ1-3; 7 bases agree with TRBD1. The CDR3 totals 15 residues. J was trimmed by 0 bases and V by 0 bases; bases with no gene match: 0. Germline loops: CDR1 SGHNT, CDR2 YYREEE (reference sequence). CDR3 protein: CASSLDRGSGNTIYF. CDR3 bases: TGTGCCAGCAGCTTGGACAGGGGCTCTGGAAACACCATATATTTT.

This rearrangement joins TRBV29-1 to TRBJ2-5, with 10 nucleotides matching TRBD2. Germline V lookup: CDR1 SQVTM, CDR2 ANQGSEA. The CDR3 runs to 14 residues. The junction had 7 bases not matched to a gene; V was cut back by 3 bases and J by 6 bases. The CDR3 loop reads CSVEPSGSGKTQYF. Here the CDR3 DNA reads TGCAGCGTTGAGCCTAGCGGGAGCGGGAAGACCCAGTACTTC.

This clone was counted once. The CDR3 DNA is TGTGCCAGCAGTGCCCTAGCGGGAGGGCAAAACATTCAGTACTTC. It is translated as CASSALAGGQNIQYF. V and J are TRBV27 and TRBJ2-4; the match to TRBD2 covers 12 bases. In germline, CDR1 is MNHEY, CDR2 SMNVEV (reference sequence). Losses at the gene ends were 5 bases for V and 5 bases for J; bases not matched to a gene: 4. CDR3 length: 15 amino acids.

V and J are TRBV6-6 and TRBJ1-3; D unclear. CDR1 is MNHNY and CDR2 is SVGAGI in the germline V gene (reference sequence). CDR3 length equals 13 residues. V lost 4 bases and J lost 0, with 4 bases in between. The CDR3 protein is CASSSGSGNTIYF. CDR3 DNA: TGTGCCAGCAGTTCCGGCTCTGGAAACACCATATATTTT.

The chain links TRBV15 to TRBJ1-2, with D tentatively TRBD1 (5 bases). This CDR3 is 15 amino acids long. Germline assignment: CDR1 LNHNV and CDR2 YYDKDF (reference sequence). V was clipped by 0 bases and J by 8 bases, with 16 bases between them. CDR3 coding DNA: TGTGCCACCAGCAGAGATAGAGGATCAAGGGGCGGCTACACCTTC. Translated: CATSRDRGSRGGYTF.

This rearrangement joins TRBV15 to TRBJ2-6, with no clear D. This CDR3 is 18 amino acids long. CDR1 is LNHNV and CDR2 is YYDKDF in the germline V gene (reference sequence). V lost 1 base and J lost 0, with 13 bases in between. The CDR3 reads CATSRVRQAFSGANVLTF. The CDR3 region has the DNA TGTGCCACCAGCAGAGTACGTCAAGCCTTCTCTGGGGCCAACGTCCTGACTTTC.

CDR3 nucleotide sequence: TGTGCCAGCAGCCTCGGGACTGCCGGCTCCTACGAGCAGTACTTC. It translates to CASSLGTAGSYEQYF. The V call is TRBV9, the J call TRBJ2-7, with D possibly matching TRBD2 (6 bases). The V and J ends lost 4 bases and 0 bases respectively, with 14 bases between them. The CDR3 has 15 residues. In germline, CDR1 is SGDLS, CDR2 YYNGEE.

This clone was seen a handful of times. V gene TRBV5-1 combines with J gene TRBJ1-1, with D possibly being TRBD1 (5 bases). V was shortened by 6 bases and J by 1 base, with 10 bases between the two germline ends. This CDR3 comprises 13 residues. The germline V gene encodes CDR1 SGHRS and CDR2 YFSETQ. Written as DNA, the CDR3 is TGCGCCAGCAAGCGGGACGGGAACACTGAAGCTTTCTTT. This sequence encodes CASKRDGNTEAFF. Using reference TRBV5-1 and TRBJ1-1 for the parts outside the CDR3, the full variable domain is KAGVTQTPRYLIKTRGQQVTLSCSPISGHRSVSWYQQTPGQGLQFLFEYFSETQRNKGNFPGRFSGRQFSNSRSEMNVSTLELGDSALYLCASKRDGNTEAFFGQGTRLTVV.

The CDR3 reads CATTIAGGPGTQYF. The CDR3 DNA is TGCGCCACCACCATAGCGGGAGGGCCCGGTACGCAGTATTTT. This chain uses TRBV5-1 with TRBJ2-3; 11 bases align to TRBD2. Looked up from germline, CDR1 is SGHRS and CDR2 is YFSETQ. The CDR3 is 14 residues long. The V segment lost 9 bases and the J segment 8 bases; nucleotides outside the gene matches: 11.

The V call is TRBV7-9, the J call TRBJ2-2; 10 bases agree with TRBD2. The germline gives CDR1 SEHNR, CDR2 FQNEAQ (reference sequence). The CDR3 is 15 residues long. V shed 4 bases, J shed 1 base, and the junction held 0 bases outside the gene matches. CDR3 bases: TGTGCCAGCAGCTGGACTAGCGGGAACACCGGGGAGCTGTTTTTT. Its protein product is CASSWTSGNTGELFF.

Here the CDR3 reads CASSGRTSGYNEQFF. The CDR3 DNA reads as TGTGCCAGCAGCGGTCGGACTAGCGGATACAATGAGCAGTTCTTC. J is TRBJ2-1 and V is TRBV9, with 10 nucleotides matching TRBD2. The J segment lost 4 bases and the V segment lost 3 bases, leaving 4 bases of the junction unmatched. The CDR3 length is 15 residues. From germline, CDR1 is SGDLS and CDR2 YYNGEE. The full variable domain, in which reference TRBV9 and TRBJ2-1 provide the parts outside the CDR3, is DSGVTQTPKHLITATGQRVTLRCSPRSGDLSVYWYQQSLDQGLQFLIQYYNGEERAKGNILERFSAQQFPDLHSELNLSSLELGDSALYFCASSGRTSGYNEQFFGPGTRLTVL.

The chain uses TRBV6-6 and TRBJ1-4; the D is unclear. V shed 3 bases and J shed 7 bases, with 15 bases lying between them. The CDR3 spans 15 residues. Germline CDR1 and CDR2: MNHNY and SVGAGI (reference sequence). In nucleotides, the CDR3 is TGTGCCAGCAGTTATTTTGGGGTGAGGGTTGAAAAACTGTTTTTT. Encoded protein: CASSYFGVRVEKLFF.

This clone was detected once. The genes are TRBV6-6 and TRBJ2-5; 10 positions agree with TRBD2. The germline V gene encodes CDR1 MNHNY and CDR2 SVGAGI (reference sequence). This CDR3 comprises 15 residues. The V gene end was trimmed by 7 bases and the J gene end by 2 bases; junction bases not matched to a gene: 7. CDR3 residues: CASTPLAGGQETQYF. As DNA, the CDR3 is TGTGCCAGCACCCCTTTAGCGGGGGGACAAGAGACCCAGTACTTC.

The chain carries TRBV11-3 and TRBJ2-3; D is uncertain. V lost 0 bases and J lost 3, with 4 bases in between. The CDR3 extends over 13 amino acids. The V gene's germline CDR1 is SGHNT and CDR2 YENEEA. In nucleotides, the CDR3 is TGTGCCAGCAGCTTAGATCAGACAGATACGCAGTATTTT. Amino acids: CASSLDQTDTQYF. Looking up the rest from reference TRBV11-3 and TRBJ2-3 gives the full variable domain: EAGVVQSPRYKIIEKKQPVAFWCNPISGHNTLYWYLQNLGQGPELLIRYENEEAVDDSQLPKDRFSAERLKGVDSTLKIQPAELGDSAVYLCASSLDQTDTQYFGPGTRLTVL.

The chain employs TRBV4-2 and TRBJ2-7, with 12 bases fitting TRBD2. The CDR3 loop spans 15 amino acids. CDR1 and CDR2 from the germline V gene are LGHNA and YNFKEQ. Germline trimming cut 4 bases from V and 5 bases from J; bases unmatched to any gene: 6. The CDR3: CASSPRTSGKNEQYF. Written as DNA, the CDR3 is TGTGCCAGCAGCCCTCGGACTAGCGGGAAGAACGAGCAGTACTTC.

This chain connects TRBV29-1 to TRBJ2-5; TRBD2 matches 7 bases. The CDR3 covers 13 residues. V shed 4 bases, J shed 4 bases, and the junction held 6 bases outside the gene matches. Germline CDR1 SQVTM, CDR2 ANQGSEA. The CDR3 DNA reads as TGCAGCGTTGGGGCTAGCGGCGGAGAGACCCAGTACTTC. Protein product: CSVGASGGETQYF.

The J gene is TRBJ1-1, the V gene TRBV10-3; the D gene is possibly TRBD1 (5 bases). This CDR3 contains 15 residues. Between the trimmed V and J ends, which lost 4 bases and 1 base, there was a span of 13 bases. The V gene's germline CDR1 is ENHRY and CDR2 SYGVKD. The CDR3 DNA reads TGTGCCATCAGTGGAAAGGAGGGGCCGAACACTGAAGCTTTCTTT. As protein: CAISGKEGPNTEAFF.

This chain links TRBV5-5 with TRBJ2-7, with a possible D match to TRBD2 (6 bases). The germline gives CDR1 SGHKS, CDR2 YYEKEE (reference sequence). Deletions cut 2 bases from V and 3 bases from J, with 21 bases between. CDR3 length: 17 residues. The CDR3: CASSFSPAGPTNYEQYF. The CDR3 DNA reads as TGTGCCAGCAGCTTCTCACCCGCGGGACCGACAAACTACGAGCAGTACTTC.

The rearrangement links TRBV7-2 to TRBJ2-3; D possibly corresponds to TRBD2 (5 bases). The length of the CDR3 is 16 residues. The V end was cut by 1 base, the J end by 5 bases, with 16 bases between. From germline, CDR1 is SGHTA and CDR2 FQGNSA. As DNA, the CDR3 is TGTGCCAGCAGCTTAGACGCCGGAGCGGCGGAAGATACGCAGTATTTT. Its protein product is CASSLDAGAAEDTQYF. Supplemented by reference TRBV7-2 and TRBJ2-3, the full variable domain reads GAGVSQSPSNKVTEKGKDVELRCDPISGHTALYWYRQSLGQGLEFLIYFQGNSAPDKSGLPSDRFSAERTGGSVSTLTIQRTQQEDSAVYLCASSLDAGAAEDTQYFGPGTRLTVL.

The chain uses TRBV19 and TRBJ2-7; unclear D gene. The germline gives CDR1 LNHDA, CDR2 SQIVND (reference sequence). There are 15 residues in the CDR3. V was clipped by 4 bases and J by 3 bases, with 16 bases between them. CDR3 nucleotides: TGTGCCAGTAGTAAGGCCCAATGGGCTTACTACGAGCAGTACTTC. Translation: CASSKAQWAYYEQYF.